This TCR beta chain was sequenced during a study of blood T cell repertoires in COVID-19. Turning to the study itself: Spain, Italy and the United States supplied samples that represented acute and convalescent COVID-19. In each case, the material was cDNA or gDNA derived from T cells, B-cell-depleted T cells, or PBMCs.

Trimming cost V 3 bases and J 5 bases, with 17 bases left between them. This CDR3 is 15 amino acids long. Germline-derived CDR1 and CDR2 are SGDLS and YYNGEE. Original handling: Nucleated cell counts were estimated from reference gene primer amplification. Produced via immunoSEQ multiplex PCR; TCRdb's table is partial and in-frame only. The V and J calls and clone size were taken over from that table, and D and trimming were inferred from the DNA. The table records 300,000 or so clones, 75% to 90% of them present only once. In its sample, this clone was seen once. V and J are TRBV9 and TRBJ1-2; D might be TRBD1 (5 bases). The TCR comes from a woman aged 40 to 50 who had recovered from COVID-19. Sequencing was carried out using peripheral blood. This chain's CDR3 is CASSAPGLTQYGYTF. For the CDR3, the DNA is TGTGCCAGCAGCGCGCCGGGACTGACGCAATATGGCTACACCTTC.